The rows below give T cell receptor beta chains drawn from one sample of a study of T cells after yellow fever vaccination. A single record per CDR3 protein comes from TCRdb applying MiXCR to the 5' RACE reads. The sample records fewer than 350,000 distinct CDR3 sequences, 3% to 4.5% being singletons. The specimen was PBMCs, collected on the day of the yellow fever booster vaccination. These receptors all come from a man between 18 and 29 years old who received the YFV17D yellow fever vaccine. Both conserved end residues are part of each CDR3. Each record gives: clone size, V gene, D gene, J gene, CDR3 protein, CDR3 DNA. D genes are given only for firm matches. Some rows have no size entry. The others give once, few or many, or a class for an expanded clone.

clone_size: -
v_call: TRBV12-3/TRBV12-4
d_call: TRBD2
j_call: TRBJ2-3
cdr3_aa: CASSPSGRGNTQYF
cdr3_nt: TGTGCCAGCAGCCCTAGCGGGCGGGGGAATACGCAGTATTTT

clone_size: few
v_call: TRBV6-2/TRBV6-3
d_call: -
j_call: TRBJ2-3
cdr3_aa: CASSYRYPDTQYF
cdr3_nt: TGTGCCAGCAGTTACCGCTATCCAGATACGCAGTATTTT

clone_size: many
v_call: TRBV15
d_call: -
j_call: TRBJ1-5
cdr3_aa: CATSRPPLQGIGQPQHF
cdr3_nt: TGTGCCACCAGCCGACCCCCCCTACAGGGAATAGGTCAGCCCCAGCATTTT

clone_size: many
v_call: TRBV6-5
d_call: TRBD1
j_call: TRBJ2-5
cdr3_aa: CASMGQGAAQTQYF
cdr3_nt: TGTGCCAGCATGGGACAGGGGGCCGCACAGACCCAGTACTTC

clone_size: many
v_call: TRBV15
d_call: -
j_call: TRBJ1-5
cdr3_aa: CATSRVRLVRGNQPQHF
cdr3_nt: TGTGCCACCAGCAGAGTTAGGCTAGTCAGGGGCAATCAGCCCCAGCATTTT

clone_size: few
v_call: TRBV3-1
d_call: TRBD1
j_call: TRBJ1-2
cdr3_aa: CASSRQPGQGGGYTF
cdr3_nt: TGTGCCAGCAGCCGGCAACCGGGACAGGGAGGTGGCTACACCTTC

clone_size: -
v_call: TRBV18
d_call: -
j_call: TRBJ2-1
cdr3_aa: CASSPPGANEQFF
cdr3_nt: TGTGCCAGCTCACCGCCCGGGGCCAATGAGCAGTTCTTC

clone_size: few
v_call: TRBV5-1
d_call: TRBD2
j_call: TRBJ2-3
cdr3_aa: CASSMGLAGGQTDTQYF
cdr3_nt: TGCGCCAGCAGCATGGGACTAGCGGGGGGCCAGACAGATACGCAGTATTTT

clone_size: -
v_call: TRBV7-2
d_call: TRBD2
j_call: TRBJ2-1
cdr3_aa: CASSPLAGARLGNEQFF
cdr3_nt: TGTGCCAGCAGTCCACTAGCGGGGGCACGCCTCGGCAATGAGCAGTTCTTC

clone_size: many
v_call: TRBV9
d_call: TRBD1
j_call: TRBJ2-1
cdr3_aa: CASSGRTGAGWNEQFF
cdr3_nt: TGTGCCAGCAGCGGCCGTACAGGGGCGGGTTGGAATGAGCAGTTCTTC

clone_size: few
v_call: TRBV5-1
d_call: -
j_call: TRBJ2-5
cdr3_aa: CASSLHGLKETQYF
cdr3_nt: TGCGCCAGCAGCTTGCACGGTCTAAAAGAGACCCAGTACTTC

clone_size: many
v_call: TRBV20-1
d_call: TRBD1
j_call: TRBJ2-5
cdr3_aa: CSASPGGVGETQYF
cdr3_nt: TGCAGTGCTAGCCCAGGGGGCGTTGGAGAGACCCAGTACTTC

clone_size: many
v_call: TRBV5-1
d_call: -
j_call: TRBJ2-1
cdr3_aa: CASSLMPSSYNEQFF
cdr3_nt: TGCGCCAGCAGCTTGATGCCGAGCTCCTACAATGAGCAGTTCTTC

clone_size: many
v_call: TRBV18
d_call: -
j_call: TRBJ2-5
cdr3_aa: CASSPSPSAETQYF
cdr3_nt: TGTGCCAGCTCACCGTCGCCTAGCGCGGAGACCCAGTACTTC

clone_size: few
v_call: TRBV11-1
d_call: TRBD1
j_call: TRBJ2-4
cdr3_aa: CASSDMTGTGAYF
cdr3_nt: TGTGCCAGCAGCGATATGACCGGGACAGGGGCATACTTC

clone_size: -
v_call: TRBV30
d_call: -
j_call: TRBJ1-4
cdr3_aa: CAWSVPGTGREKLFF
cdr3_nt: TGTGCCTGGAGTGTGCCTGGGACGGGACGGGAAAAACTGTTTTTT

clone_size: many
v_call: TRBV20-1
d_call: TRBD1
j_call: TRBJ1-2
cdr3_aa: CSAKGQGELYGYTF
cdr3_nt: TGCAGTGCTAAGGGACAGGGCGAACTCTATGGCTACACCTTC

clone_size: many
v_call: TRBV6-5
d_call: TRBD1
j_call: TRBJ1-6
cdr3_aa: CASQAGGNSPLHF
cdr3_nt: TGTGCCAGTCAAGCAGGGGGAAATTCACCCCTCCACTTT

clone_size: few
v_call: TRBV19
d_call: TRBD1
j_call: TRBJ1-5
cdr3_aa: CAFETGHNNQPQHF
cdr3_nt: TGTGCCTTTGAGACAGGGCACAACAATCAGCCCCAGCATTTT

clone_size: few
v_call: TRBV4-3
d_call: -
j_call: TRBJ1-6
cdr3_aa: CASSRNRERNSPLHF
cdr3_nt: TGCGCCAGCAGCCGAAACAGGGAACGGAATTCACCCCTCCACTTT

clone_size: many
v_call: TRBV7-7
d_call: -
j_call: TRBJ2-1
cdr3_aa: CASSFGRSYNEQFF
cdr3_nt: TGTGCCAGCAGCTTCGGCCGGAGTTACAATGAGCAGTTCTTC

clone_size: few
v_call: TRBV5-1
d_call: -
j_call: TRBJ1-6
cdr3_aa: CASSHDSSPRNSPLHF
cdr3_nt: TGCGCCAGCAGCCATGACAGCAGCCCGCGTAATTCACCCCTCCACTTT

clone_size: -
v_call: TRBV20-1
d_call: -
j_call: TRBJ2-2
cdr3_aa: CSAPAQRWGPDTGELFF
cdr3_nt: TGCAGTGCTCCCGCCCAACGATGGGGGCCCGACACCGGGGAGCTGTTTTTT

clone_size: many
v_call: TRBV29-1
d_call: -
j_call: TRBJ2-1
cdr3_aa: CSVDVRVHEQFF
cdr3_nt: TGCAGCGTTGATGTCAGGGTCCATGAGCAGTTCTTC

clone_size: few
v_call: TRBV24-1
d_call: -
j_call: TRBJ1-2
cdr3_aa: CATSDSKHDSYYGYTF
cdr3_nt: TGTGCCACCAGTGATTCCAAACACGACAGCTACTATGGCTACACCTTC

clone_size: many
v_call: TRBV5-1
d_call: -
j_call: TRBJ2-3
cdr3_aa: CASSLVVGIPKDTQYF
cdr3_nt: TGCGCCAGCAGCTTGGTCGTGGGGATTCCCAAGGATACGCAGTATTTT

clone_size: few
v_call: TRBV6-2/TRBV6-3
d_call: -
j_call: TRBJ2-3
cdr3_aa: CASRPRTVTDTQYF
cdr3_nt: TGTGCCAGCAGGCCCCGGACAGTCACAGATACGCAGTATTTT

clone_size: many
v_call: TRBV28
d_call: -
j_call: TRBJ1-2
cdr3_aa: CASMSGMKGYTF
cdr3_nt: TGTGCCAGCATGTCAGGGATGAAAGGCTACACCTTC

clone_size: many
v_call: TRBV6-5
d_call: -
j_call: TRBJ2-7
cdr3_aa: CATRSSYEQYF
cdr3_nt: TGTGCCACCCGGAGCTCCTACGAGCAGTACTTC

clone_size: -
v_call: TRBV20-1
d_call: TRBD1
j_call: TRBJ1-1
cdr3_aa: CSASRGGTEAFF
cdr3_nt: TGCAGTGCAAGCAGGGGGGGCACTGAAGCTTTCTTT

clone_size: many
v_call: TRBV4-2
d_call: -
j_call: TRBJ2-5
cdr3_aa: CASSQEGPKETQYF
cdr3_nt: TGTGCCAGCAGCCAAGAAGGGCCCAAGGAGACCCAGTACTTC

clone_size: few
v_call: TRBV6-1
d_call: -
j_call: TRBJ1-1
cdr3_aa: CASSEARVSTEAFF
cdr3_nt: TGTGCCAGCAGTGAAGCCCGGGTTAGCACTGAAGCTTTCTTT

clone_size: many
v_call: TRBV5-1
d_call: -
j_call: TRBJ2-1
cdr3_aa: CASSLGLGLMDEQFF
cdr3_nt: TGCGCCAGCAGCTTGGGCCTGGGTCTAATGGATGAGCAGTTCTTC

clone_size: many
v_call: TRBV7-3
d_call: -
j_call: TRBJ2-7
cdr3_aa: CASSLYAGAGYEQYF
cdr3_nt: TGTGCCAGCAGCTTGTACGCCGGAGCAGGATACGAGCAGTACTTC

clone_size: many
v_call: TRBV18
d_call: -
j_call: TRBJ1-1
cdr3_aa: CASSPGGTANTEAFF
cdr3_nt: TGTGCCAGCTCACCCGGGGGAACGGCGAACACTGAAGCTTTCTTT

clone_size: -
v_call: TRBV14
d_call: TRBD1
j_call: TRBJ2-7
cdr3_aa: CASSHVYPSWGTDSYEQYF
cdr3_nt: TGTGCCAGCAGCCACGTGTATCCTAGCTGGGGGACAGATTCCTACGAGCAGTACTTC

clone_size: -
v_call: TRBV20-1
d_call: -
j_call: TRBJ1-1
cdr3_aa: CSASPPVQGNTEAFF
cdr3_nt: TGCAGTGCTAGCCCCCCGGTGCAGGGGAACACTGAAGCTTTCTTT

clone_size: many
v_call: TRBV6-5
d_call: -
j_call: TRBJ1-1
cdr3_aa: CASSYGGTEAFF
cdr3_nt: TGTGCCAGCAGTTACGGGGGCACTGAAGCTTTCTTT

clone_size: many
v_call: TRBV7-7
d_call: -
j_call: TRBJ2-3
cdr3_aa: CASSLQGLDTQYF
cdr3_nt: TGTGCTAGCAGCTTACAGGGTCTGGATACGCAGTATTTT

clone_size: -
v_call: TRBV4-2
d_call: -
j_call: TRBJ1-6
cdr3_aa: CASSQGRPTSSYNSPLHF
cdr3_nt: TGTGCCAGCAGCCAGGGACGGCCGACGAGCTCCTATAATTCACCCCTCCACTTT

clone_size: many
v_call: TRBV7-6
d_call: -
j_call: TRBJ1-4
cdr3_aa: CASSPTRAKLFF
cdr3_nt: TGTGCCAGCAGCCCCACCCGCGCAAAACTGTTTTTT

clone_size: many
v_call: TRBV6-2/TRBV6-3
d_call: -
j_call: TRBJ2-3
cdr3_aa: CATDGSDRPDTQYF
cdr3_nt: TGTGCCACTGACGGTTCGGATCGACCAGATACGCAGTATTTT

clone_size: -
v_call: TRBV5-1
d_call: -
j_call: TRBJ1-1
cdr3_aa: CASSLAIRGGRMNTEAFF
cdr3_nt: TGCGCCAGCAGCTTGGCCATCCGGGGTGGTCGGATGAACACTGAAGCTTTCTTT